The 13 T cell receptor beta chains below were found in one sample sequenced in a study of blood T cell repertoires in COVID-19. Repertoires were generated with immunoSEQ multiplex PCR, while TCRdb's copy carries only in-frame clones and drops some. The profile shows under 300,000 clones, roughly nine tenths of them singletons. The sample taken for sequencing was peripheral blood. The receptors here all came from a man in his 60s who had recovered from COVID-19.

The gene calls are TRBV4-1 and TRBJ1-6, with TRBD1 matching 7 bases. The CDR3 length is 15 residues. Germline V gene sequence: CDR1 MGHRA, CDR2 YSYEKL. Germline trimming cut 3 bases from V and 7 bases from J; bases unmatched to any gene: 6. The CDR3 DNA sequence: TGCGCCAGCAGCCAGAGGGACAGATACAATTCACCCCTCCACTTT. It yields the protein CASSQRDRYNSPLHF.

This chain links TRBV6-6 with TRBJ2-3; 9 nucleotides match TRBD1. Per germline, CDR1 MNHNY and CDR2 SVGAGI (reference sequence). CDR3 length: 17 amino acids. V gave up 5 bases and J gave up 6 bases; unmatched junction bases: 15. CDR3 loop: CASSRGTGGAWQDTQYF. Here the CDR3 DNA reads TGTGCCAGCAGTCGGGGCACAGGGGGCGCATGGCAGGATACGCAGTATTTT.

V is TRBV23-1 and J is TRBJ1-1; no reliable D call. TRBV23-1 is recorded as an ORF, its role being uncertain. The length of the CDR3 is 17 residues. Trimming took off 0 bases at V and 4 bases at J, with 18 bases between the two ends. The CDR3 loop is CASSQSIYRGEATEAFF. The CDR3 nucleotides are TGCGCCAGCAGTCAATCGATATACCGGGGAGAGGCCACTGAAGCTTTCTTT.

J is TRBJ2-7 and V is TRBV27; possible D gene TRBD1, 6 bases. Deletions cut 6 bases from V and 4 bases from J, with 19 bases between. Per germline, CDR1 MNHEY and CDR2 SMNVEV (reference sequence). The CDR3 contains 15 residues. The CDR3 loop reads CASRSVKGVRYEQYV. The DNA of the CDR3 is TGTGCCAGCAGATCCGTTAAGGGGGTGAGGTACGAGCAGTACGTC.

V gene TRBV24-1 combines with J gene TRBJ2-3; 7 positions match TRBD1. J was trimmed by 0 bases and V by 6 bases; bases with no gene match: 8. The CDR3 extends over 16 amino acids. Germline V gene sequence: CDR1 KGHDR, CDR2 SFDVKD. The chain's CDR3 is CATSTRQGASTDTQYF. The DNA for the CDR3 is TGTGCCACCAGTACAAGACAGGGTGCGAGCACAGATACGCAGTATTTT.

The rearrangement joins TRBV5-5 to TRBJ2-7, with a tentative D call TRBD2 (5 bases). This CDR3 comprises 14 residues. V was trimmed by 3 bases and J by 7 bases, leaving 17 bases between them. Germline V gene lookup returns CDR1 SGHKS and CDR2 YYEKEE (reference sequence). As DNA, the CDR3 is TGTGCCAGCAGCTGGCCGGGGTCTTTCGAGGAGCAGTACTTC. Translation gives CASSWPGSFEEQYF.

The chain links TRBV6-5 to TRBJ1-6, with a weak D call TRBD1 (5 bases). Germline values: CDR1 MNHEY, CDR2 SVGAGI. V was cut by 3 bases and J by 9 bases, with 12 bases left in between. The CDR3 runs to 14 residues. CDR3 amino acids: CASSYGPRASPLHF. In DNA form, the CDR3 reads TGTGCCAGCAGTTATGGCCCCAGGGCTTCACCCCTCCACTTT.

The table lists this clone with a count of one. V and J are TRBV27 and TRBJ2-6, with D uncertain. The CDR3 covers 14 residues. V shed 5 bases and J shed 0 bases, with 5 bases lying between them. In germline, CDR1 is MNHEY, CDR2 SMNVEV (reference sequence). CDR3 in amino acids: CASSSSSGANVLTF. The CDR3 DNA reads TGTGCCAGCAGTAGTAGCTCTGGGGCCAACGTCCTGACTTTC.

The rearrangement links TRBV3-1 (or the pseudogene TRBV3-2) to TRBJ1-4; TRBD1 is a possible D gene (5 bases). This CDR3 is 16 amino acids long. Germline V gene lookup returns CDR1 LGHDT and CDR2 YNNKEL (reference sequence). The germline V and J ends were trimmed by 3 bases and 4 bases, with 15 bases remaining between them. The CDR3 protein is CASSQGPWGGNEKLFF. As DNA, the CDR3 is TGTGCCAGCAGCCAGGGGCCATGGGGAGGTAATGAAAAACTGTTTTTT.

The table lists this clone with a count of one. The V and J genes are TRBV5-1 and TRBJ2-3, with D perhaps matching TRBD1 (6 bases). The CDR3 spans 13 residues. Germline V CDR1 and CDR2: SGHRS, YFSETQ. V lost 4 bases, J lost 4 bases, and 10 bases lay in between. The CDR3 nucleotides read TGCGCCAGCAGCACAGGGTATTCAGATACGCAGTATTTT. Amino acid sequence: CASSTGYSDTQYF.

The chain links TRBV6-5 to TRBJ2-2; a weak D match, TRBD2 (5 bases). The CDR3 covers 15 residues. Germline loops: CDR1 MNHEY, CDR2 SVGAGI. The V end lost 4 bases, the J end lost 0 bases, and 9 bases lay between the germline ends. The CDR3: CASSSLGANTGELFF. The CDR3 DNA follows: TGTGCCAGCAGTTCCCTCGGGGCGAACACCGGGGAGCTGTTTTTT.

The chain has TRBV4-1 and TRBJ2-1; a weak D match, TRBD1 (6 bases). Germline-derived CDR1 and CDR2 are MGHRA and YSYEKL. The V gene lost 3 bases and the J gene lost 5 bases, with 14 bases spanning the gap. This CDR3 is built from 15 residues. CDR3 coding DNA: TGCGCCAGCAGCCACCCGGGACACCCGGACAATGAGCAGTTCTTC. Residues: CASSHPGHPDNEQFF.

The V gene is TRBV5-1, the J gene TRBJ1-2; 7 bases line up with TRBD1. Germline CDR1 and CDR2: SGHRS and YFSETQ. The length of the CDR3 is 14 residues. The V and J ends lost 6 bases and 3 bases, in that order; junction bases with no gene match: 8. The CDR3 spells CASNPVTGYYGYTF. The CDR3 bases are TGCGCCAGCAACCCCGTGACAGGGTACTATGGCTACACCTTC.